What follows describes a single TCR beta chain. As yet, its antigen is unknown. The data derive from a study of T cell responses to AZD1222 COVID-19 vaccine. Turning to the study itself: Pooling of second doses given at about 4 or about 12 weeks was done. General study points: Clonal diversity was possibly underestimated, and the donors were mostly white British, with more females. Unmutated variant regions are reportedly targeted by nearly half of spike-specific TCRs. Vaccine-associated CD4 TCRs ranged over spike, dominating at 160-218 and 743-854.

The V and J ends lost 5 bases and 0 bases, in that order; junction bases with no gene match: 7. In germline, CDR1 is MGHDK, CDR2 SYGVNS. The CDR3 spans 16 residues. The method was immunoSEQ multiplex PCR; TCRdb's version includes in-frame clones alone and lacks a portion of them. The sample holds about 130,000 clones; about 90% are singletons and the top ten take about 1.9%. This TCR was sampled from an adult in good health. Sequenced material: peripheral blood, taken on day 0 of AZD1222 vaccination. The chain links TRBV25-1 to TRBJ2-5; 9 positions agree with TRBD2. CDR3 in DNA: TGTGCCAGCAGTCTTGTAACTAGCGGGTACCAAGAGACCCAGTACTTC. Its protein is CASSLVTSGYQETQYF.